A single sample is the source of the 19 T cell receptor beta chains below, sequenced in a study of human T cells and chemical hapten exposure. The time point denotes: patch test 1, 2 weeks after DPC sensitization. Treatment in this sample: therapeutic diphenylcyclopropenone sensitization with weekly scalp DPC. From the RACE reads, TCRdb called clonotypes with MiXCR, one entry per CDR3 protein. The data contain roughly 200,000 distinct CDR3 sequences, around 22% of them singletons. This specimen was whole blood, taken in connection with sensitization to the hapten diphenylcyclopropenone (DPC). These receptor sequences come from a woman between 45 and 65 years old with alopecia areata. Some clones in this sample may be carry-over from other donors' samples.

This clonotype occurred a few times. The rearrangement links TRBV19 to TRBJ2-7; D tentatively reads TRBD1 or TRBD2 (5 bases each). CDR1 is LNHDA and CDR2 is SQIVND in the germline V gene (reference sequence). This CDR3 region has 13 residues. Trimming removed 3 bases from V and 10 bases from J, with 16 bases in between. The CDR3 nucleotides read TGTGCCAGTAGTATTGAGGAGCTGGGGGAACAGTACTTC. Translation: CASSIEELGEQYF. Full variable domain (outside the CDR3, taken from reference TRBV19 and TRBJ2-7): DGGITQSPKYLFRKEGQNVTLSCEQNLNHDAMYWYRQDPGQGLRLIYYSQIVNDFQKGDIAEGYSVSREKKESFPLTVTSAQKNPTAFYLCASSIEELGEQYFGPGTRLTVT.

The chain uses TRBV29-1 and TRBJ2-3; 9 bases are shared with TRBD1. Germline V gene lookup returns CDR1 SQVTM and CDR2 ANQGSEA. J was trimmed by 7 bases and V by 7 bases; bases with no gene match: 12. This CDR3 is 14 amino acids long. CDR3 nucleotide sequence: TGCAGCGGGGACAGGGTAGGGTCAGGTTATACGCAGTATTTT. This gives the protein CSGDRVGSGYTQYF.

This clonotype was seen a few times. The chain carries TRBV29-1 and TRBJ2-1; a weak D match, TRBD2 (6 bases). V was pared by 6 bases and J by 8 bases, with 26 bases between. Germline V gene lookup returns CDR1 SQVTM and CDR2 ANQGSEA. CDR3 length: 16 residues. CDR3 in amino acids: CSVALPVDRLDHEQFF. The CDR3, as DNA: TGCAGCGTCGCCCTCCCGGTGGATCGACTAGATCATGAGCAGTTCTTC.

V is TRBV5-6 and J is TRBJ1-2; possibly TRBD1 for D (5 bases). Looked up from germline, CDR1 is SGHDT and CDR2 is YYEEEE. V was pared by 1 base and J by 6 bases, with 13 bases between. The CDR3 covers 14 residues. CDR3: CASSLYPGKNGYTF. The CDR3 DNA follows: TGTGCCAGCAGCTTGTACCCAGGGAAAAATGGCTACACCTTC.

The chain couples TRBV5-1 to TRBJ1-1; tentative D call: TRBD1 (6 bases). The CDR3 is made up of 16 amino acids. Trimming took 4 bases from V and 1 from J, leaving 17 bases between them. CDR1 is SGHRS, CDR2 YFSETQ, per germline. CDR3 in amino acids: CASSRSPGTKNTEAFF. Here the CDR3 DNA reads TGCGCCAGCAGCAGGTCCCCCGGGACAAAGAACACTGAAGCTTTCTTT.

The chain couples TRBV20-1 to TRBJ2-3, with 9 positions matching TRBD2. V was clipped by 5 bases and J by 6 bases; unmatched bases: 12. The germline gives CDR1 DFQATT, CDR2 SNEGSKA (reference sequence). This CDR3 has 15 amino acids. The DNA of the CDR3 is TGCAGTGCTGGAGTAGCGGGAGCTCCTTTCGATACGCAGTATTTT. This translates into CSAGVAGAPFDTQYF.

J is TRBJ1-1 and V is TRBV10-3; maybe TRBD1 (5 bases). The CDR3 consists of 14 residues. Trimming stripped 3 bases from V and 4 bases from J, with 12 bases between. CDR1 is ENHRY and CDR2 is SYGVKD in the germline V gene. Written as DNA, the CDR3 is TGTGCCATCAGTGATCCCAGGGTACCCACTGAAGCTTTCTTT. Translating gives CAISDPRVPTEAFF.

This clonotype was observed at least ten times. The chain is built from TRBV28 and TRBJ2-5; D gene uncertain. The V end was cut by 6 bases, the J end by 3 bases, with 5 bases between. The CDR3 has 11 amino acids. Germline loops: CDR1 MDHEN, CDR2 SYDVKM. Written as DNA, the CDR3 is TGTGCCAGCAGCCTCAAAGAGACCCAGTACTTC. Translating it yields CASSLKETQYF.

J is TRBJ1-5 and V is TRBV29-1; tentative D call: TRBD1 (6 bases). The CDR3 loop spans 12 amino acids. V lost 5 bases and J 3 bases, leaving 8 bases between the germline ends. Germline V gene lookup returns CDR1 SQVTM and CDR2 ANQGSEA. CDR3 amino acids: CSVRTVNQPQHF. As DNA, the CDR3 is TGCAGCGTTCGGACAGTCAATCAGCCCCAGCATTTT.

The J gene is TRBJ2-1, the V gene TRBV6-5; D not certain. Trimming shortened V by 5 bases and J by 2 bases, and 7 bases separated the two germline ends. Germline V gene sequence: CDR1 MNHEY, CDR2 SVGAGI. This CDR3 contains 13 residues. The chain's CDR3 is CASSPSPYNEQFF. CDR3 DNA sequence: TGTGCCAGCAGTCCCAGCCCCTACAATGAGCAGTTCTTC.

V is TRBV15 and J is TRBJ1-5; D gene uncertain. The CDR3 contains 12 residues. Per germline, CDR1 LNHNV and CDR2 YYDKDF (reference sequence). V lost 0 bases to trimming and J lost 9 bases, with 6 bases between them. CDR3 residues: CATSRDIGPQHF. The CDR3 DNA follows: TGTGCCACCAGCAGAGATATCGGGCCCCAGCATTTT.

The V call is TRBV29-1, the J call TRBJ1-1; TRBD1 is a possible D gene (5 bases). The CDR3 has 11 residues. CDR1 is SQVTM, CDR2 ANQGSEA, per germline. Trimming cost V 5 bases and J 3 bases, with 7 bases left between them. The CDR3, as DNA: TGCAGCGTTTGGGGGGACACTGAAGCTTTCTTT. Translation: CSVWGDTEAFF.

This chain links TRBV7-9 with TRBJ2-3, with 10 positions matching TRBD2. V lost 4 bases and J lost 0; bases outside the gene matches: 4. The CDR3 sequence is 16 residues long. From germline, CDR1 is SEHNR and CDR2 FQNEAQ (reference sequence). The CDR3 spells CASSSRTSGSTDTQYF. The CDR3, as DNA: TGTGCCAGCAGCTCCCGGACTAGCGGTAGCACAGATACGCAGTATTTT.

In this sample, this clonotype turned up a few times. The chain combines TRBV12-3 or TRBV12-4 with TRBJ1-1; TRBD1 matches 8 bases. V was clipped by 3 bases and J by 2 bases; unmatched bases: 5. The CDR3 extends over 15 amino acids. In DNA, the CDR3 is TGTGCCAGCAGTTTTTTAGGACAGGGAAACACTGAAGCTTTCTTT. Translated: CASSFLGQGNTEAFF.

CDR3 sequence: CASKAGQGTDTQYF. Written as DNA, the CDR3 is TGTGCCAGCAAGGCGGGACAGGGAACAGATACGCAGTATTTT. This sequence joins TRBV6-1 and TRBJ2-3, with TRBD1 matching over 9 bases. The CDR3 runs to 14 residues. The germline CDR1 and CDR2 sequences are MNHNS and SASEGT. V lost 7 bases to trimming and J lost 3 bases; unmatched junction nucleotides: 5.

V gene TRBV7-2 combines with J gene TRBJ1-4, with TRBD1 matching 7 bases. This CDR3 spans 13 amino acids. With 2 bases clipped from V and 8 bases from J, the junction kept 2 bases outside the gene matches. CDR1 and CDR2 (germline): SGHTA, FQGNSA. The CDR3 loop reads CASSLRGLEKLFF. As DNA, the CDR3 is TGTGCCAGCAGCTTAAGGGGGCTCGAAAAACTGTTTTTT.

This clonotype turned up a few times. The chain uses TRBV20-1 and TRBJ2-7; 7 bases agree with TRBD2. The CDR3 spans 12 residues. The germline V gene encodes CDR1 DFQATT and CDR2 SNEGSKA (reference sequence). The V segment lost 2 bases and the J segment 9 bases; nucleotides outside the gene matches: 7. CDR3 sequence reads: CSARSLSGGQYF. The CDR3 coding sequence is TGCAGTGCTAGATCCCTGTCGGGGGGGCAGTACTTC.

The chain employs TRBV19 and TRBJ2-4; either TRBD1 or TRBD2 may fit D (5 bases each). This CDR3 is built from 16 residues. Per the germline V gene, CDR1 is LNHDA and CDR2 is SQIVND (reference sequence). V gave up 5 bases and J gave up 0 bases, with 14 bases separating them. CDR3 in amino acids: CASSSRDLPAKNIQYF. The CDR3 bases are TGTGCCAGTAGTTCCCGGGACCTACCAGCCAAAAACATTCAGTACTTC.

The chain is built from TRBV5-1 and TRBJ1-1; TRBD1 is a possible D gene (5 bases). Germline loops: CDR1 SGHRS, CDR2 YFSETQ. V was clipped by 3 bases and J by 0 bases, with 12 bases between them. This CDR3 region has 15 residues. Here the CDR3 DNA reads TGCGCCAGCAGCTCACTGGGGGGGGTGAACACTGAAGCTTTCTTT. Its translation: CASSSLGGVNTEAFF. The whole variable domain, remainder taken from reference TRBV5-1 and TRBJ1-1, is KAGVTQTPRYLIKTRGQQVTLSCSPISGHRSVSWYQQTPGQGLQFLFEYFSETQRNKGNFPGRFSGRQFSNSRSEMNVSTLELGDSALYLCASSSLGGVNTEAFFGQGTRLTVV.